This T cell receptor (beta chain) was observed in a study of cytomegalovirus exposure and HLA in healthy donors. Both 60 Vbeta primers and 13 Jbeta primers went into the PCR. Profiled with immunoSEQ multiplex PCR; TCRdb holds only in-frame clones, not every one. The top ten hold about 1.1% of the sample, which has some 100,000 clones, more than 65% seen once. Germline V lookup: CDR1 SGHVS, CDR2 FQNEAQ. The CDR3 spans 12 residues. V was trimmed by 5 bases and J by 12 bases, leaving 17 bases between them. The chain uses TRBV7-8 and TRBJ2-7; D possibly corresponds to TRBD2 (6 bases). The TCR sequence derives from a woman aged 18-29 years in good health and CMV-seronegative. Sample: PBMCs. In DNA form, the CDR3 reads TGTGCCAGCAGCCCCCCGGGGGAGCTTCCGTACTTC. It encodes CASSPPGELPYF.